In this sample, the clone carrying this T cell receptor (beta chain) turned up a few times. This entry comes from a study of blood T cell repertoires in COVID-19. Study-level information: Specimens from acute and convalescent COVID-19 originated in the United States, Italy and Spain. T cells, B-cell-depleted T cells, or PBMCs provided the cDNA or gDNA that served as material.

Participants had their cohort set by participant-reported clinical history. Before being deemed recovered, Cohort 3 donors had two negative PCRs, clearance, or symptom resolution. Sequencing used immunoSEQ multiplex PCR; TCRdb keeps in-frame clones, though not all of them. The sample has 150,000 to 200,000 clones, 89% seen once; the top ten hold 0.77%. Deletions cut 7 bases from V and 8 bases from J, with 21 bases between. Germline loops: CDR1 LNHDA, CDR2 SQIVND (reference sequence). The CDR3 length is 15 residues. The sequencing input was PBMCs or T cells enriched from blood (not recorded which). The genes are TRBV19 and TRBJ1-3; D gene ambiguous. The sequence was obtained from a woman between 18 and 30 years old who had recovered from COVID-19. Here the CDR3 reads CASTLGRHSRDTIYF. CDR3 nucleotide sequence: TGTGCCAGTACCTTAGGACGCCACTCGCGGGACACCATATATTTT.